This T cell receptor (beta chain) was obtained from a study of cytomegalovirus exposure and HLA in healthy donors. Germline V gene lookup returns CDR1 MGHRA and CDR2 YSYEKL. The CDR3 spans 14 residues. V shed 1 base and J shed 5 bases, with 6 bases lying between them. Primers: 60 Vbeta forward and 13 Jbeta reverse. Assay used: immunoSEQ multiplex PCR; TCRdb lists only in-frame clones, some missing. The repertoire includes 100,000 or so clones, about 80% of them detected once, and 12% sits in the top ten. The genes are TRBV4-1 and TRBJ1-6, with a tentative D call TRBD1 (6 bases). Sequencing used PBMCs. This clonotype was sampled from a woman aged 40-49 years in good health and CMV-seropositive. The CDR3 sequence: CASSQGQDNSPLHF. CDR3 nucleotide sequence: TGCGCCAGCAGCCAAGGACAGGATAATTCACCCCTCCACTTT.